Listed below are T cell receptor beta chains from one sample, sequenced in a study of blood T cells in healthy people across ages. TCRdb itself ran the 5' RACE reads through MiXCR, one entry per CDR3 protein. The sample carries about 1.8 million distinct CDR3 sequences, 40% to 55% recorded once. The sequenced material came from blood. The source is a woman between 35 and 50 years old in good health. Both conserved end residues are part of each CDR3. A D gene is named only where the DNA matches it firmly. Size is omitted from some rows. Given values are once, few, many or a class for expanded clones.

d_call: NA; v_call: TRBV20-1; j_call: TRBJ1-1; clone_size: NA; cdr3_aa: CSARGPRGRNTEAFF; cdr3_nt: TGCAGTGCTAGAGGTCCACGGGGTAGGAACACTGAAGCTTTCTTT
d_call: NA; v_call: TRBV18; j_call: TRBJ1-1; clone_size: NA; cdr3_aa: CASSPVAAMNTEAFF; cdr3_nt: TGTGCCAGCTCACCAGTGGCAGCTATGAACACTGAAGCTTTCTTT
d_call: TRBD1; v_call: TRBV27; j_call: TRBJ2-2; clone_size: NA; cdr3_aa: CASSIDRDRGTGELFF; cdr3_nt: TGTGCCAGCAGTATAGACAGGGACCGCGGGACCGGGGAGCTGTTTTTT
d_call: NA; v_call: TRBV5-4; j_call: TRBJ2-2; clone_size: many; cdr3_aa: CASTQGGGTGELFF; cdr3_nt: TGTGCCAGCACTCAGGGAGGCGGCACCGGGGAGCTGTTTTTT
d_call: TRBD2; v_call: TRBV2; j_call: TRBJ2-5; clone_size: few; cdr3_aa: CASRKNLAGGRETQYF; cdr3_nt: TGTGCCAGCAGGAAAAATCTAGCGGGGGGGCGAGAGACCCAGTACTTC
d_call: TRBD1; v_call: TRBV28; j_call: TRBJ1-2; clone_size: NA; cdr3_aa: CASSRQGPYGHTF; cdr3_nt: TGTGCCAGCAGTCGACAGGGGCCCTATGGCCACACCTTC
d_call: NA; v_call: TRBV28; j_call: TRBJ2-7; clone_size: few; cdr3_aa: CASSPLVPTAYEQYF; cdr3_nt: TGTGCCAGCAGTCCGTTAGTCCCGACAGCTTACGAGCAGTACTTC
d_call: TRBD1; v_call: TRBV2; j_call: TRBJ1-2; clone_size: NA; cdr3_aa: CASKETGPNYGYTF; cdr3_nt: TGTGCCAGCAAAGAGACAGGGCCTAACTATGGCTACACCTTC
d_call: NA; v_call: TRBV27; j_call: TRBJ1-2; clone_size: NA; cdr3_aa: CASGPPRNSNYGYTF; cdr3_nt: TGTGCCAGCGGACCACCACGAAACAGTAACTATGGCTACACCTTC
d_call: NA; v_call: TRBV29-1; j_call: TRBJ2-7; clone_size: NA; cdr3_aa: CSVLGGGSSSYEQYF; cdr3_nt: TGCAGCGTTCTCGGGGGCGGCTCCTCCTCCTACGAGCAGTACTTC
d_call: NA; v_call: TRBV9; j_call: TRBJ1-6; clone_size: NA; cdr3_aa: CASSGGFSYNSPLHF; cdr3_nt: TGTGCCAGCAGCGGAGGGTTCTCCTATAATTCACCCCTCCACTTT
d_call: NA; v_call: TRBV6-2/TRBV6-3; j_call: TRBJ2-5; clone_size: NA; cdr3_aa: CASSYEGRGSGWTQYF; cdr3_nt: TGTGCCAGCAGTTACGAGGGCAGAGGGTCCGGGTGGACCCAGTACTTC
d_call: NA; v_call: TRBV28; j_call: TRBJ1-6; clone_size: few; cdr3_aa: CASSQAGRASYNSPLHF; cdr3_nt: TGTGCCAGCAGTCAAGCTGGGAGGGCCTCCTATAATTCACCCCTCCACTTT
d_call: TRBD2; v_call: TRBV20-1; j_call: TRBJ2-1; clone_size: NA; cdr3_aa: CSAGTSGRAGSYNEQFF; cdr3_nt: TGCAGTGCCGGGACTAGCGGGAGGGCCGGGTCCTACAATGAGCAGTTCTTC
d_call: TRBD1; v_call: TRBV5-1; j_call: TRBJ2-7; clone_size: NA; cdr3_aa: CASSLWGQGAPFLPEQYF; cdr3_nt: TGCGCCAGCAGCTTGTGGGGACAGGGGGCCCCCTTCCTTCCCGAGCAGTACTTC
d_call: TRBD2; v_call: TRBV3-1; j_call: TRBJ2-1; clone_size: NA; cdr3_aa: CASSRYRVGGGSSYSEQFF; cdr3_nt: TGTGCCAGCAGCCGCTACCGGGTTGGGGGAGGGAGCTCCTACAGTGAGCAGTTCTTC
d_call: TRBD1; v_call: TRBV2; j_call: TRBJ1-1; clone_size: NA; cdr3_aa: CASSEEGDRRVTEAFF; cdr3_nt: TGTGCCAGCAGTGAAGAAGGGGACAGGCGGGTCACTGAAGCTTTCTTT
d_call: NA; v_call: TRBV20-1; j_call: TRBJ2-7; clone_size: NA; cdr3_aa: CSALRGEAFGEQYF; cdr3_nt: TGCAGTGCTCTAAGGGGGGAAGCTTTCGGCGAGCAGTACTTC